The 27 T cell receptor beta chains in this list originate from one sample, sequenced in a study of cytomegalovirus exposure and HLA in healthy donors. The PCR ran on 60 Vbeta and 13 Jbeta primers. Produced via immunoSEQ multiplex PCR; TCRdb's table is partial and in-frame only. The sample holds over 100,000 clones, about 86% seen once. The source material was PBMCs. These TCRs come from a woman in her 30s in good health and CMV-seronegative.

CDR3 bases: TGCGCCAGCCTGACCGGGACAGGGGGCTACAATGAGCAGTTCTTC. This encodes CASLTGTGGYNEQFF. The V call is TRBV5-1, the J call TRBJ2-1; TRBD1 matches at 11 bases. Trimming at V came to 7 bases and at J to 3 bases, leaving 6 bases not matched to a gene. Germline V gene data show CDR1 as SGHRS and CDR2 as YFSETQ. The CDR3 runs to 15 residues.

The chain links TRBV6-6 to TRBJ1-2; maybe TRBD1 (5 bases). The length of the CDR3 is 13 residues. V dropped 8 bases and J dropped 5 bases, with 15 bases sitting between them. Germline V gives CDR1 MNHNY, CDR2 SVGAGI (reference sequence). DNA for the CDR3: TGTGCCAGCCAAGCAGAGACAGCGTATGGCTACACCTTC. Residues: CASQAETAYGYTF.

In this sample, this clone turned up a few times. CDR3 amino acids: CASVLWQNTEAFF. CDR3 in DNA: TGTGCCAGCGTGTTATGGCAGAACACTGAAGCTTTCTTT. The J gene is TRBJ1-1, the V gene TRBV28; no clear D gene. Per germline, CDR1 MDHEN and CDR2 SYDVKM. V lost 8 bases and J lost 1, with 11 bases in between. This CDR3 spans 13 amino acids.

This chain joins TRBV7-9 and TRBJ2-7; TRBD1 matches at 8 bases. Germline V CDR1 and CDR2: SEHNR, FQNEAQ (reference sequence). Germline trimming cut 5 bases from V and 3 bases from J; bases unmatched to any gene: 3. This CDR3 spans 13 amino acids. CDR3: CASSGDRYYEQYF. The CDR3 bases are TGTGCCAGCAGCGGGGACAGGTACTACGAGCAGTACTTC.

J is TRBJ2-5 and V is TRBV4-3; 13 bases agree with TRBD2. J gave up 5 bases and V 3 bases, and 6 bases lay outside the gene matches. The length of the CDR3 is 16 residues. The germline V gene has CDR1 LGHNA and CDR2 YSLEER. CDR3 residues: CASSHGLAGDVETQYF. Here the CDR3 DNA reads TGCGCCAGCAGCCATGGACTAGCGGGAGATGTGGAGACCCAGTACTTC.

For the CDR3, the DNA is TGTGCCAGCAGTTCCCAATCAAGAAGAGGAGAGACCCAGTACTTC. Protein: CASSSQSRRGETQYF. This chain uses TRBV6-5 with TRBJ2-5; D not resolved. Deletions cut 4 bases from V and 4 bases from J, with 16 bases between. CDR3 length: 15 residues. Germline assignment: CDR1 MNHEY and CDR2 SVGAGI.

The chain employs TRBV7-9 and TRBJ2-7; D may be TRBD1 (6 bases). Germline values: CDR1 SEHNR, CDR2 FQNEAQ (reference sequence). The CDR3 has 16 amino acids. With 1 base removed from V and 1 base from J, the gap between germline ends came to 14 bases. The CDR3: CASSLGRGGQSYEQYF. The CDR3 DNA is TGTGCCAGCAGCTTAGGAAGGGGCGGACAGTCCTACGAGCAGTACTTC.

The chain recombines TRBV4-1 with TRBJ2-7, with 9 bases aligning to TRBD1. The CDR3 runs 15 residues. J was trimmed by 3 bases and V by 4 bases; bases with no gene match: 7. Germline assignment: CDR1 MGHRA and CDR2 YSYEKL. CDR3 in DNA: TGCGCCAGCAGCCGAGGACAGGGGTCTAACTACGAGCAGTACTTC. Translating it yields CASSRGQGSNYEQYF.

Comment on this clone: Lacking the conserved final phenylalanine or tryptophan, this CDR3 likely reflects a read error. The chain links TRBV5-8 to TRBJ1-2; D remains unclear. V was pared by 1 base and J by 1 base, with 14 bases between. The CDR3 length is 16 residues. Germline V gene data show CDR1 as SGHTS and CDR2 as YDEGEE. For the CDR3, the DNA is TGTGCCAGCAGCTTGAACACTGGCGGGTTTAACTATGGCTACACCCTC. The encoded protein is CASSLNTGGFNYGYTL.

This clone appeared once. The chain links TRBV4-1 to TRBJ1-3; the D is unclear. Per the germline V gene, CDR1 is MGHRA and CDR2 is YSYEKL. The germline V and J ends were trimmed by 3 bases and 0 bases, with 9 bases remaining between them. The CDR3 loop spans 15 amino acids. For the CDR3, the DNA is TGCGCCAGCAGCCAGTCCGCGGTCTCTGGAAACACCATATATTTT. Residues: CASSQSAVSGNTIYF.

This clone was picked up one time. CDR3 protein: CSVVRGMNTEAFF. The CDR3 DNA sequence: TGCAGCGTGGTCCGGGGAATGAACACTGAAGCTTTCTTT. The genes are TRBV29-1 and TRBJ1-1; D is ambiguous. V dropped 6 bases and J dropped 0 bases, with 11 bases sitting between them. The germline gives CDR1 SQVTM, CDR2 ANQGSEA. The CDR3 consists of 13 residues.

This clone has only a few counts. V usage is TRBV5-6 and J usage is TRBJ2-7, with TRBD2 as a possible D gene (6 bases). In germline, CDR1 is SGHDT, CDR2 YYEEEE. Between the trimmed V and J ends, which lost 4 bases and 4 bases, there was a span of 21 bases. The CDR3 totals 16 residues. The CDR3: CASSHWGIGGGYEQYF. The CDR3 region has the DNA TGTGCCAGCAGCCACTGGGGTATCGGGGGTGGGTACGAGCAGTACTTC.

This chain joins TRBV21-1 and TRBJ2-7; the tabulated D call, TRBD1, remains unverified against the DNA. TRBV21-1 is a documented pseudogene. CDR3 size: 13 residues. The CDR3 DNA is TGTGCCAGCAGCGAGCCAGGCTCCTACGAGCAGTACTTC. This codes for CASSEPGSYEQYF.

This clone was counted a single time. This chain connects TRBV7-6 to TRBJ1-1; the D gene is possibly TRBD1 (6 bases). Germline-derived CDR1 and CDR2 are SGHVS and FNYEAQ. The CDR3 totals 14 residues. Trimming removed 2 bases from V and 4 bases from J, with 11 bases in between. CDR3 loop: CASSLQGRGTEAFF. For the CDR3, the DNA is TGTGCCAGCAGCTTACAGGGGAGGGGCACTGAAGCTTTCTTT.

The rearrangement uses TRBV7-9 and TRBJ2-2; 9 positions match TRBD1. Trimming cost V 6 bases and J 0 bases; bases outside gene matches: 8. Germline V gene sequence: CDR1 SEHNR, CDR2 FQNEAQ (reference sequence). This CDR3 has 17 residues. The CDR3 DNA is TGTGCCAGCAGATCCGGGGACAGGGCATCGAACACCGGGGAGCTGTTTTTT. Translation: CASRSGDRASNTGELFF. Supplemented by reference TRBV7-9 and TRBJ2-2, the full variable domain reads DTGVSQNPRHKITKRGQNVTFRCDPISEHNRLYWYRQTLGQGPEFLTYFQNEAQLEKSRLLSDRFSAERPKGSFSTLEIQRTEQGDSAMYLCASRSGDRASNTGELFFGEGSRLTVL.

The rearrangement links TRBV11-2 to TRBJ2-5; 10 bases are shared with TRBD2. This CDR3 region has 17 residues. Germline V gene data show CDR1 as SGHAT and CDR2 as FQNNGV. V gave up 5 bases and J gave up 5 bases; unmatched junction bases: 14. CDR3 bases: TGTGCCAGCAGCGGGATTAACCTAGCGGGAGTCGGCGAGACCCAGTACTTC. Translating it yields CASSGINLAGVGETQYF.

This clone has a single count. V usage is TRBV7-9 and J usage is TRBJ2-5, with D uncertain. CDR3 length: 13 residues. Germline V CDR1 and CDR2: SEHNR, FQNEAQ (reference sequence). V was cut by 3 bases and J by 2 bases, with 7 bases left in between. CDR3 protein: CASSFGQQETQYF. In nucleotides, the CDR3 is TGTGCCAGCAGCTTTGGGCAACAAGAGACCCAGTACTTC.

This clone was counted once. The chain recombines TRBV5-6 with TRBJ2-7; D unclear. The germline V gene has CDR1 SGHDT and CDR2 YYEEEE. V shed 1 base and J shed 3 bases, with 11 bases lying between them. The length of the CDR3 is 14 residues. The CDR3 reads CASSLLTGDYEQYF. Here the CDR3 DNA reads TGTGCCAGCAGCTTGCTTACGGGTGACTACGAGCAGTACTTC.

This CDR3 is CASSEPGLPEQYF. In DNA, the CDR3 is TGTGCCAGCAGTGAGCCGGGACTTCCCGAGCAGTACTTC. The rearrangement uses TRBV6-1 and TRBJ2-7; a weak D match, TRBD2 (6 bases). CDR1 is MNHNS, CDR2 SASEGT, per germline. V dropped 3 bases and J dropped 6 bases, with 12 bases sitting between them. The CDR3 has 13 residues.

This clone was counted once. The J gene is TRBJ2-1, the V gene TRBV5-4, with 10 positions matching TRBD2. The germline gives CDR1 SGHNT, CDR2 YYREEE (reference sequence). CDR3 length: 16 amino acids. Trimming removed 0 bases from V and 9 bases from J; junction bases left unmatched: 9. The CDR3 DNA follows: TGTGCCAGCAGCTTGGACCCAGCGGGAGGGACTAGTGAGCAGTTCTTC. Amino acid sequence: CASSLDPAGGTSEQFF.

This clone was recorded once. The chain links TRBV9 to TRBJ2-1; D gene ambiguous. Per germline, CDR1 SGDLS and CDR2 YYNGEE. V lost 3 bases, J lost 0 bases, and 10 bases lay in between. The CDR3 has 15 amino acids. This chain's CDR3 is CASSGSRSSYNEQFF. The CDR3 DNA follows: TGTGCCAGCAGCGGAAGTCGTAGCTCCTACAATGAGCAGTTCTTC.

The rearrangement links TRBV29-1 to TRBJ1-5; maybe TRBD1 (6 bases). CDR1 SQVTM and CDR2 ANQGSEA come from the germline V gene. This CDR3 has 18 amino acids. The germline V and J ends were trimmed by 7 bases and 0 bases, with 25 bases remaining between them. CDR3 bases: TGCAGCGCCAAAGGGACCGGACAGATAAAATATAGCAATCAGCCCCAGCATTTT. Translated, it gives CSAKGTGQIKYSNQPQHF.

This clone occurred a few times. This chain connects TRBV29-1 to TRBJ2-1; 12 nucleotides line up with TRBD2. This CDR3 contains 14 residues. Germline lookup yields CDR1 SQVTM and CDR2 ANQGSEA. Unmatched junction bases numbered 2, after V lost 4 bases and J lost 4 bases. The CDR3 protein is CSVGTSGKYNEQFF. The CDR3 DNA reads TGCAGCGTTGGGACTAGCGGGAAGTACAATGAGCAGTTCTTC.

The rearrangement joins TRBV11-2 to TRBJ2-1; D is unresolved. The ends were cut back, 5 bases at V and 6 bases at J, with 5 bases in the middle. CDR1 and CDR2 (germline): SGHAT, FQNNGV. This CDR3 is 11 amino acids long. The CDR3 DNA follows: TGTGCCAGCAGCCAAGCCAATGAGCAGTTCTTC. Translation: CASSQANEQFF.

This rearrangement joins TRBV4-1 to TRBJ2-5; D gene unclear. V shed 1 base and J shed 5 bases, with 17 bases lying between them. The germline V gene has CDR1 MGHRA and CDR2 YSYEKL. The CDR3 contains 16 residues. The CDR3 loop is CASSQGAVSIGETQYF. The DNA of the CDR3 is TGCGCCAGCAGCCAAGGGGCCGTGTCTATTGGGGAGACCCAGTACTTC.

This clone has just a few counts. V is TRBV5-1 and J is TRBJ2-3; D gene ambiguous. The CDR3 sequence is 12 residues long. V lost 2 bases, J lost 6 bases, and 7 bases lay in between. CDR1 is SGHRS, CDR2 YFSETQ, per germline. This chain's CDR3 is CASSLPQDTQYF. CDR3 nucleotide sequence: TGCGCCAGCAGCTTACCACAGGATACGCAGTATTTT.

The CDR3 protein is CASSLSPGRSSYNEQFF. CDR3 nucleotides: TGTGCCAGCAGTCTCTCCCCGGGTAGGAGCTCCTACAATGAGCAGTTCTTC. The rearrangement uses TRBV28 and TRBJ2-1; D is unresolved. V was cut by 5 bases and J by 0 bases, with 17 bases left in between. Germline V gene sequence: CDR1 MDHEN, CDR2 SYDVKM. CDR3 length: 17 residues.